Here is one TCR beta chain with its context. Its antigen is not known. Enrollment excluded any patients with other autoimmune diseases, uncontrolled infections, pregnancy or lactation. The TCR beta CDR3 regions underwent amplification from RNA transcripts. HTBI primers served in a first-round RT-PCR, which a second-round multiplex PCR followed. TCRdb used MiXCR to reprocess the multiplex PCR reads, holding one entry per CDR3 protein. The sample includes 1 million to 1.3 million distinct CDR3 sequences, 35% to 45% of them seen just once. The data were taken from a study of Graves' ophthalmopathy and Graves' hyperthyroidism. Study-level results: Stable hyperthyroidism and ophthalmopathy were told apart by a 13-signature model, which achieved roughly 90% sensitivity and around 80% specificity.

Trimming took 6 bases from V and 9 from J; bases not matched to a gene: 9. The CDR3 consists of 13 residues. CDR1 ENHRY and CDR2 SYGVKD come from the germline V gene. The receptor was derived from an adult man with Graves' hyperthyroidism. The J gene is TRBJ2-5, the V gene TRBV10-3, with 8 bases identical to TRBD1. What was sequenced was peripheral blood or thyroid tissue (not recorded which). The CDR3 DNA follows: TGTGCCATCAGCTTGGACAGGGAGCAGCCCCAGTACTTC. Protein sequence: CAISLDREQPQYF.